These T cell receptor beta chains were read from a single sample in a study of cytomegalovirus exposure and HLA in healthy donors. Some clones are missing from TCRdb's copy, which holds only in-frame ones; the method was immunoSEQ multiplex PCR. The profile shows under 150,000 clones, over 75% of them singletons. Sequencing was done on a sample of PBMCs. These receptor sequences come from a woman younger than 30 in good health and CMV-seronegative. Each CDR3 is given with its conserved first and last residue. Each record gives: V gene, J gene, D gene, clone size, CDR3 DNA, CDR3 protein. D genes are given only for firm matches. For some rows the clone size is stated as once, few or many, or as a class when expanded; others skip it.

V: TRBV28
J: TRBJ2-3
D: TRBD2
size: NA
DNA: TGTGCCAGCGGGGGACTAGCGGGAGGCCCCACAGATACGCAGTATTTT
CDR3: CASGGLAGGPTDTQYF

V: TRBV27
J: TRBJ2-1
D: TRBD1
size: NA
DNA: TGTGCCAGCAGTTCACGCCGGGACAGGGGAATAGGCAATGAGCAGTTCTTC
CDR3: CASSSRRDRGIGNEQFF

V: TRBV7-2
J: TRBJ1-2
D: TRBD1
size: NA
DNA: TGTGCCAGCAGCAAACGTACCGGACAGGGCGACTATGGCTACACCTTC
CDR3: CASSKRTGQGDYGYTF

V: TRBV5-1
J: TRBJ2-2
D: NA
size: NA
DNA: TGCGCCAGCAGCTTGGACAGTAGAAGGGAGCTGTTTTTT
CDR3: CASSLDSRRELFF

V: TRBV18
J: TRBJ1-4
D: NA
size: NA
DNA: TGTGCCAGCTCACCGATACCAGGATTGTATGAAAAACTGTTTTTT
CDR3: CASSPIPGLYEKLFF

V: TRBV9
J: TRBJ1-1
D: NA
size: few
DNA: TGTGCCAGCAGACCGGTTACGGACACTGAAGCTTTCTTT
CDR3: CASRPVTDTEAFF

V: TRBV5-4
J: TRBJ1-4
D: TRBD1
size: NA
DNA: TGTGCCAGCAGCACTTGGGGACAGGCTAATGAAAAACTGTTTTTT
CDR3: CASSTWGQANEKLFF

V: TRBV19
J: TRBJ1-2
D: NA
size: NA
DNA: TGTGCCAGTACCACCACTCAGACATCGGATGGCTACACCTTC
CDR3: CASTTTQTSDGYTF

V: TRBV5-1
J: TRBJ2-3
D: TRBD2
size: NA
DNA: TGCGCCAGCAGGGAGACTAGCGGGGGTGTCACAGATACGCAGTATTTT
CDR3: CASRETSGGVTDTQYF

V: TRBV6-5
J: TRBJ2-7
D: TRBD2
size: NA
DNA: TGTGCCAGCAGTCATCTAACTAGCGGCAGATACGAGCAGTACTTC
CDR3: CASSHLTSGRYEQYF

V: TRBV6-6
J: TRBJ2-3
D: NA
size: NA
DNA: TGTGCCAGCAGTTACTCGGGCGCGTCAGATACGCAGTATTTT
CDR3: CASSYSGASDTQYF

V: TRBV9
J: TRBJ2-3
D: TRBD2
size: NA
DNA: TGTGCCAGCAGCGGGAAGCGGGGGGCTGACCCGGCTGATACGCAGTATTTT
CDR3: CASSGKRGADPADTQYF

V: TRBV28
J: TRBJ1-5
D: NA
size: NA
DNA: TGTGCCAGCAGTTTGAGGAATCAGCCCCAGCATTTT
CDR3: CASSLRNQPQHF

V: TRBV27
J: TRBJ2-6
D: NA
size: once
DNA: TGTGCCAGCAGTTTATGGCAGGCTGGGGCCAACGTCCTGACTTTC
CDR3: CASSLWQAGANVLTF

V: TRBV29-1
J: TRBJ1-1
D: NA
size: NA
DNA: TGCAGCGCCAAGCCGGACAGATTGAACACTGAAGCTTTCTTT
CDR3: CSAKPDRLNTEAFF

V: TRBV5-1
J: TRBJ2-5
D: NA
size: NA
DNA: TGCGCCAGCAGCTTAAACCCGGGACTTCAAGAGACCCAGTACTTC
CDR3: CASSLNPGLQETQYF

V: TRBV14
J: TRBJ2-1
D: TRBD2
size: NA
DNA: TGTGCCAGCAGCATCCTTCTAGCGGCCCCCTACAATGAGCAGTTCTTC
CDR3: CASSILLAAPYNEQFF

V: TRBV28
J: TRBJ2-3
D: TRBD2
size: NA
DNA: TGTGCCAGCAGTATAGGACTAGCCACAGATACGCAGTATTTT
CDR3: CASSIGLATDTQYF

V: TRBV6-6
J: TRBJ1-1
D: NA
size: NA
DNA: TGTGCCAGCAGCCCTAGACAGGCCACTGAAGCTTTCTTT
CDR3: CASSPRQATEAFF

V: TRBV5-1
J: TRBJ1-2
D: NA
size: NA
DNA: TGCGCCAGCAGCGCCAACAGCTATGGCTACACCTTC
CDR3: CASSANSYGYTF

V: TRBV28
J: TRBJ1-5
D: NA
size: NA
DNA: TGTGCCAGCAGTTTATACCAGAGCAATCAGCCCCAGCATTTT
CDR3: CASSLYQSNQPQHF

V: TRBV7-9
J: TRBJ1-4
D: NA
size: NA
DNA: TGTGCCAGCAGCTTAGATACAGGGTGGTTTGAAAAACTGTTTTTT
CDR3: CASSLDTGWFEKLFF

V: TRBV19
J: TRBJ2-7
D: TRBD2
size: NA
DNA: TGTGCCAGTAGTATCAGGGCGGGAGAGAGGGAGCAGTACTTC
CDR3: CASSIRAGEREQYF

V: TRBV18
J: TRBJ1-2
D: NA
size: NA
DNA: TGTGCCAGCTCACCCTCGGGGGGTAACTATGGCTACACCTTC
CDR3: CASSPSGGNYGYTF

V: TRBV18
J: TRBJ1-1
D: TRBD1
size: NA
DNA: TGTGCCAGCTCACCGCGTATCGGACAGGGAATGGCCACTGAAGCTTTCTTT
CDR3: CASSPRIGQGMATEAFF

V: TRBV6-4
J: TRBJ2-1
D: NA
size: NA
DNA: TGTGCCAGCAGTCACACCCCATTATTTGAGCAGTTCTTC
CDR3: CASSHTPLFEQFF

V: TRBV7-2
J: TRBJ1-2
D: TRBD1
size: NA
DNA: TGTGCCAGCAGCTCTACAGGGGGTAAAGGCTACACCTTC
CDR3: CASSSTGGKGYTF

V: TRBV10-2
J: TRBJ1-6
D: TRBD1
size: NA
DNA: TGCGCCAGCAGGCCTACAGGGGGCGATTCACCCCTCCACTTT
CDR3: CASRPTGGDSPLHF

V: TRBV28
J: TRBJ1-4
D: TRBD1
size: NA
DNA: TGTGCCAGCAGTTTAGACAGGGGGAAGCGGACTAATGAAAAACTGTTTTTT
CDR3: CASSLDRGKRTNEKLFF

V: TRBV18
J: TRBJ2-4
D: NA
size: NA
DNA: TGTGCCAGCTCACAGGGGGACATTCAGTACTTC
CDR3: CASSQGDIQYF

V: TRBV13
J: TRBJ1-1
D: NA
size: NA
DNA: TGTGCCAGCAGCCCGAGTCAAACAGCAAACACTGAAGCTTTCTTT
CDR3: CASSPSQTANTEAFF

V: TRBV29-1
J: TRBJ2-5
D: NA
size: NA
DNA: TGCAGCGTTGAGGGGGGTCAGGAGACCCAGTACTTC
CDR3: CSVEGGQETQYF

V: TRBV5-5
J: TRBJ2-5
D: TRBD1
size: NA
DNA: TGTGCCAGCAGCTTAGGTACAGGGGAAGAGACCCAGTACTTC
CDR3: CASSLGTGEETQYF

V: TRBV11-2
J: TRBJ2-3
D: TRBD2
size: NA
DNA: TGTGCCAGCAGCCGACTAGCGGGAGGTTTTAGCACAGATACGCAGTATTTT
CDR3: CASSRLAGGFSTDTQYF

V: TRBV5-1
J: TRBJ1-3
D: NA
size: NA
DNA: TGCGCCAGCGCTGAGGGAAGCTCTGGAAACACCATATATTTT
CDR3: CASAEGSSGNTIYF

V: TRBV19
J: TRBJ2-6
D: NA
size: NA
DNA: TGTGCCAGTAGTGGTTGGACAGACTACTCTGGGGCCAACGTCCTGACTTTC
CDR3: CASSGWTDYSGANVLTF

V: TRBV19
J: TRBJ2-7
D: TRBD2
size: NA
DNA: TGTGCCAGTAGTATAGTTTACCTCGGCGGGAGGGCCGAGGAGCAGTACTTC
CDR3: CASSIVYLGGRAEEQYF

V: TRBV25-1
J: TRBJ1-6
D: TRBD1
size: NA
DNA: TGTGCCAGCAGTGAACGGGGCAGGGGGCGATCACCCCTCCACTTT
CDR3: CASSERGRGRSPLHF

V: TRBV5-1
J: TRBJ1-1
D: TRBD1
size: once
DNA: TGCGCCAGCAGCTTGGAACCAGGGGGAAAGAAAGCTTTCTTT
CDR3: CASSLEPGGKKAFF

V: TRBV5-1
J: TRBJ1-2
D: NA
size: NA
DNA: TGCGCCAGCTCGGCACCGGGTCTTGGCTACACCTTC
CDR3: CASSAPGLGYTF

V: TRBV15
J: TRBJ1-5
D: NA
size: NA
DNA: TGTGCCACCAGCAGAGAGCGGTATCAGCCCCAGCATTTT
CDR3: CATSRERYQPQHF

V: TRBV4-2
J: TRBJ2-5
D: NA
size: NA
DNA: TGTGCCAGCAGCCAAGATGCAGGAGGAAAAGAGACCCAGTACTTC
CDR3: CASSQDAGGKETQYF

V: TRBV28
J: TRBJ1-6
D: TRBD1
size: once
DNA: TGTGCCAGCAGTCCGACCGGGACAGGGAATTCACCCCTCCACTTT
CDR3: CASSPTGTGNSPLHF

V: TRBV5-6
J: TRBJ1-2
D: NA
size: NA
DNA: TGTGCCAGCAGCTCACCAACAGTAGACTATGGCTACACCTTC
CDR3: CASSSPTVDYGYTF

V: TRBV5-1
J: TRBJ1-1
D: TRBD1
size: few
DNA: TGCGCCAGCAGCCCGACAGGGTCGTCGGACACTGAAGCTTTCTTT
CDR3: CASSPTGSSDTEAFF

V: TRBV5-4
J: TRBJ1-1
D: NA
size: few
DNA: TGTGCCAGCAGCTTGGGGGGAGAAAACACTGAAGCTTTCTTT
CDR3: CASSLGGENTEAFF

V: TRBV30
J: TRBJ1-4
D: NA
size: NA
DNA: TGTGCCTGGAGTGTACGCACAGGCCTAGGCAAACTGTTTTTT
CDR3: CAWSVRTGLGKLFF

V: TRBV15
J: TRBJ1-2
D: NA
size: NA
DNA: TGTGCCACCAGCAGAGTACAGGCGACCTATGGCTACACCTTC
CDR3: CATSRVQATYGYTF

V: TRBV28
J: TRBJ2-7
D: NA
size: NA
DNA: TGTGCCAGCAGTCCCCCCCATGCGCTATTAGAGCAGTACTTC
CDR3: CASSPPHALLEQYF

V: TRBV18
J: TRBJ2-7
D: TRBD2
size: NA
DNA: TGTGCCAGCTCACCACCGGGACTAGCGGGAGGCACCTACGAGCAGTACTTC
CDR3: CASSPPGLAGGTYEQYF

V: TRBV7-6
J: TRBJ2-7
D: TRBD1
size: NA
DNA: TGTGCCAGCAGCCCAGGGGGTGGGGACGAGCAGTACTTC
CDR3: CASSPGGGDEQYF

V: TRBV4-3
J: TRBJ1-4
D: NA
size: NA
DNA: TGCGCCAGCAGCCAAATACAGGACAGTGATCCAGAAAAACTGTTTTTT
CDR3: CASSQIQDSDPEKLFF

V: TRBV4-1
J: TRBJ2-1
D: TRBD2
size: NA
DNA: TGCGCCAGCAGCCCCCGAGAATCGCTAGCGGGAAGGGATGAGCAGTTCTTC
CDR3: CASSPRESLAGRDEQFF

V: TRBV28
J: TRBJ2-3
D: TRBD2
size: NA
DNA: TGTGCCAGCAGTTCCCCCAGGGGAGCGGGAGTTTCAGATACGCAGTATTTT
CDR3: CASSSPRGAGVSDTQYF

V: TRBV6-4
J: TRBJ1-1
D: TRBD1
size: NA
DNA: TGTGCCAGCAGGAAAACAGGGGGTACTGAAGCTTTCTTT
CDR3: CASRKTGGTEAFF

V: TRBV19
J: TRBJ2-7
D: NA
size: NA
DNA: TGTGCCAGTACCGCCACCCAGGGTACGGGTTACGAGCAGTACTTC
CDR3: CASTATQGTGYEQYF

V: TRBV5-4
J: TRBJ2-3
D: NA
size: NA
DNA: TGTGCCAGCAGCTTGGGTGTGCGGGGCGGAGCAGATACGCAGTATTTT
CDR3: CASSLGVRGGADTQYF